Following are 18 T cell receptor beta chains from one sample sequenced in a study of shared clonotypes between healthy human individuals (dated by TCRdb to the early 2020s). The library was prepared using the immunoSEQ multiplex PCR assay. TCRdb re-hosts the immuneACCESS table, in-frame sequences only. Its copies lack some clones; in the studies checked, an unresolved V gene accounts for under half of them, and the cause for the rest is not known. The sample contains some 2.1 million clones, 90% to 95% of them found a single time. 0.13% of the sample is taken by the ten largest. Sequences were obtained from naive CD4+ T cells sorted from blood. The cell subset or site label here, explained by the study, means: CD45RA+ positively selected. Receptors were obtained from a man aged 18 to 29 in good health.

A word on this clone: Relative to the germline gene, one junction end is altered; a read error may explain this. This rearrangement joins TRBV6-6 to TRBJ2-7; no firm D call. Germline assignment: CDR1 MNHNY and CDR2 SVGAGI (reference sequence). This CDR3 is built from 13 residues. CDR3 in DNA: TGTGCCATCAGTGAGTCGAAATCCTACGAGCAGTACTTC. Protein product: CAISESKSYEQYF.

The rearrangement joins TRBV11-3 to TRBJ2-2, with 7 bases that match TRBD2. The trim removed 0 bases at V and 4 bases at J, leaving 17 bases unmatched. CDR3 length equals 20 residues. Germline CDR1 SGHNT, CDR2 YENEEA. CDR3 amino acids: CASSLDLGPLAGDVTGELFF. In DNA form, the CDR3 reads TGTGCCAGCAGCTTAGATCTTGGGCCCCTGGCGGGGGACGTCACCGGGGAGCTGTTTTTT.

This chain connects TRBV10-2 to TRBJ1-6; TRBD1 might be the D (6 bases). CDR1 is WSHSY and CDR2 is SAAADI in the germline V gene. The CDR3 sequence is 14 residues long. Trimming removed 0 bases from V and 10 bases from J, with 10 bases in between. The chain's CDR3 is CASSESGQGSPLHF. CDR3 nucleotides: TGCGCCAGCAGTGAGTCGGGACAAGGCTCACCCCTCCACTTT.

V is TRBV10-3 and J is TRBJ2-2; 9 bases match TRBD1. The CDR3 length is 15 residues. CDR1 is ENHRY, CDR2 SYGVKD, per germline. The V gene end was trimmed by 10 bases and the J gene end by 6 bases; junction bases not matched to a gene: 12. The CDR3 nucleotides read TGTGCCACATTCCAGGGACAGGGAGATTCCGGGGAGCTGTTTTTT. Its translation: CATFQGQGDSGELFF.

In its sample, this clone was seen a few times. This chain uses TRBV4-1 with TRBJ2-2; D perhaps matches TRBD2 (6 bases). V lost 4 bases and J lost 1, with 10 bases in between. This CDR3 has 15 residues. Germline V gene lookup returns CDR1 MGHRA and CDR2 YSYEKL. The CDR3 DNA sequence: TGCGCCAGCAGCCCCCGGGACTTGAACACCGGGGAGCTGTTTTTT. Protein: CASSPRDLNTGELFF.

CDR3 residues: CASSLGQSGANVLTF. CDR3 DNA sequence: TGCGCCAGCAGCCTGGGACAGTCCGGGGCCAACGTCCTGACTTTC. The chain carries TRBV4-1 and TRBJ2-6, with 7 bases fitting TRBD1. J lost 4 bases, V lost 4 bases, and 4 bases had no gene match. Germline-derived CDR1 and CDR2 are MGHRA and YSYEKL. This CDR3 contains 15 residues.

Concerning this clone itself: The sample holds other DNA sequences that translate to the same CDR3. V is TRBV18 and J is TRBJ2-3; D is undetermined. Per the germline V gene, CDR1 is KGHSH and CDR2 is LQKENI. V gave up 6 bases and J gave up 3 bases, with 7 bases separating them. The CDR3 totals 12 residues. This CDR3 reads CASSPRTDTQYF. Here the CDR3 DNA reads TGTGCCAGCTCCCCCCGTACAGATACGCAGTATTTT.

The chain is built from TRBV18 and TRBJ1-3; unclear D gene. V was pared by 5 bases and J by 2 bases, with 16 bases between. Germline assignment: CDR1 KGHSH and CDR2 LQKENI. The CDR3 is 16 amino acids. The DNA for the CDR3 is TGTGCCAGCTCATCCATGAGGGCGACTGCTGGAAACACCATATATTTT. Its protein is CASSSMRATAGNTIYF.

The rearrangement links TRBV6-1 to TRBJ2-3; no clear D gene. The ends were cut back, 5 bases at V and 2 bases at J, with 5 bases in the middle. The CDR3 contains 12 residues. Germline-derived CDR1 and CDR2 are MNHNS and SASEGT. The CDR3 coding sequence is TGTGCCAGCAGTTGGAACACAGATACGCAGTATTTT. Residues: CASSWNTDTQYF.

V gene TRBV5-1 combines with J gene TRBJ1-1; 8 bases agree with TRBD1. The length of the CDR3 is 20 residues. V lost 0 bases and J lost 1; bases outside the gene matches: 17. Germline CDR1 is SGHRS and CDR2 is YFSETQ. This CDR3 is CASSLVAWETGVGRNTEAFF. DNA for the CDR3: TGCGCCAGCAGCTTGGTCGCGTGGGAGACAGGGGTTGGGAGGAACACTGAAGCTTTCTTT.

The chain employs TRBV7-3 and TRBJ2-3; a possible D gene is TRBD2 (7 bases). This CDR3 spans 15 amino acids. In germline, CDR1 is SGHTA, CDR2 FQGTGA. The V and J ends lost 2 bases and 4 bases respectively, with 13 bases between them. The CDR3 nucleotides read TGTGCCAGCAGCTTAGCGGGGGCCCTATCAGATACGCAGTATTTT. Protein sequence: CASSLAGALSDTQYF.

The gene calls are TRBV18 and TRBJ1-2, with 9 bases that match TRBD1. Germline CDR1 and CDR2: KGHSH and LQKENI. J was trimmed by 4 bases and V by 6 bases; bases with no gene match: 6. The CDR3 consists of 14 residues. The CDR3 loop is CASSYGQGTYGYTF. The CDR3 coding sequence is TGTGCCAGCTCTTACGGACAGGGGACCTATGGCTACACCTTC.

This chain connects TRBV30 to TRBJ1-6, with D possibly being TRBD1 (5 bases). V was trimmed by 3 bases and J by 7 bases, leaving 7 bases between them. The germline CDR1 and CDR2 sequences are GTSNPN and SVGIG (reference sequence). This CDR3 comprises 12 residues. The DNA for the CDR3 is TGTGCCTGGAGGGGGGGGAATTCACCCCTCCACTTT. Translation gives CAWRGGNSPLHF.

The chain links TRBV7-2 to TRBJ2-1; D gene uncertain. In germline, CDR1 is SGHTA, CDR2 FQGNSA. The CDR3 is 16 residues long. Trimming removed 1 base at V and 4 bases at J, with 14 bases between. This CDR3 reads CASSLGGSLTYNEQFF. CDR3 bases: TGTGCCAGCAGCTTAGGAGGCAGTTTAACTTACAATGAGCAGTTCTTC.

This clone was seen only once. J is TRBJ2-7 and V is TRBV5-1; D may be TRBD1 (7 bases). Germline V gene sequence: CDR1 SGHRS, CDR2 YFSETQ. The length of the CDR3 is 14 residues. V was cut by 4 bases and J by 6 bases, with 17 bases left in between. CDR3 in amino acids: CASSTTGTAGEQYF. The DNA for the CDR3 is TGCGCCAGCAGCACGACCGGGACAGCGGGCGAGCAGTACTTC.

This chain connects TRBV5-1 to TRBJ2-5; no clear D. This CDR3 is 15 amino acids long. Trimming took 0 bases from V and 4 from J, leaving 13 bases between them. Germline loops: CDR1 SGHRS, CDR2 YFSETQ. CDR3 bases: TGCGCCAGCAGCTTGGCCACAGCTTTCGGAGAGACCCAGTACTTC. Amino acid sequence: CASSLATAFGETQYF.

With respect to this clone: Since no conserved phenylalanine or tryptophan closes the CDR3, a read error is the likely cause. The chain employs TRBV7-2 and TRBJ1-4; 11 bases are a match to TRBD1. Germline CDR1 reads SGHTA; CDR2 reads FQGNSA. CDR3 size: 17 residues. V dropped 4 bases and J dropped 1; count of bases not matched to a gene: 5. CDR3 in amino acids: CASSSRDRGLTNEKLFS. The CDR3 nucleotides are TGTGCCAGCAGCTCCCGGGACAGGGGGTTAACTAATGAAAAACTGTTTTCT.

This chain uses TRBV2 with TRBJ2-7; 7 positions match TRBD2. Per the germline V gene, CDR1 is SNHLY and CDR2 is FYNNEI. The CDR3 runs to 13 residues. V lost 7 bases, J lost 2 bases, and 5 bases stayed unmatched. The CDR3 sequence is CASTGGLAYEQYF. For the CDR3, the DNA is TGTGCCAGCACCGGAGGACTAGCCTACGAGCAGTACTTC.